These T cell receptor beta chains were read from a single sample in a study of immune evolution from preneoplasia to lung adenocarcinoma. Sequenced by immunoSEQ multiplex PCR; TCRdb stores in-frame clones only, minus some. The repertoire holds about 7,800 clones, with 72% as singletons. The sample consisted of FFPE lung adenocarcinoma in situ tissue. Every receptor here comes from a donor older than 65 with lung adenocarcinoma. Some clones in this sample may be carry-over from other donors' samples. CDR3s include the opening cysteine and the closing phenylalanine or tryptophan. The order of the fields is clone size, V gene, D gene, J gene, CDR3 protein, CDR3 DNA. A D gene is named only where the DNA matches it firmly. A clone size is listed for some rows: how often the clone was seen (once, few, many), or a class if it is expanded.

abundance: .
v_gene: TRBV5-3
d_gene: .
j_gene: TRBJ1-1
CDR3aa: CARREEVRVPNTEAFF
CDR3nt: TGTGCCAGAAGGGAAGAGGTCAGGGTTCCGAACACTGAAGCTTTCTTT

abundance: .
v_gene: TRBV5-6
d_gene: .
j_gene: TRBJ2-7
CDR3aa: CASSLYGAQRVYEQYF
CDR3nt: TGTGCCAGCAGCTTGTACGGGGCCCAGAGGGTCTACGAGCAGTACTTC

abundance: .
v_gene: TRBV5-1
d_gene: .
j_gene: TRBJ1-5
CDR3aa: CASSLSYRDTGQPQHF
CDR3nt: TGCGCCAGCAGCTTGTCCTACAGGGATACAGGTCAGCCCCAGCATTTT

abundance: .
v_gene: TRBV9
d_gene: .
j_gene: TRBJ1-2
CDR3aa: CASSVEGGRGYGYTF
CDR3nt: TGTGCCAGCAGCGTAGAGGGTGGGAGAGGCTATGGCTACACCTTC

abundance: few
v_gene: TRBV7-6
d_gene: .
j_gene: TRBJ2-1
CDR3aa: CASSPTQGRRGYNEQFF
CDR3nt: TGTGCCAGCAGCCCCACCCAGGGGCGCAGGGGCTACAATGAGCAGTTCTTC

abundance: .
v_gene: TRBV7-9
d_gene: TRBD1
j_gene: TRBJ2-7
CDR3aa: CASSQRPGTGAYEQYF
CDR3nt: TGTGCCAGCAGCCAACGGCCCGGGACAGGGGCCTACGAGCAGTACTTC

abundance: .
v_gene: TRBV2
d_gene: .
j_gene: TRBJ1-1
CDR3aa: CASSDSLKNTEAFF
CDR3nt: TGTGCCAGCAGTGATAGTCTGAAGAACACTGAAGCTTTCTTT

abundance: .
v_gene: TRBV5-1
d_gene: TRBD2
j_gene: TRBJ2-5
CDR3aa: CASSSNQAGGTQETQYF
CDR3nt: TGCGCCAGCAGCTCCAACCAAGCGGGGGGGACCCAAGAGACCCAGTACTTC

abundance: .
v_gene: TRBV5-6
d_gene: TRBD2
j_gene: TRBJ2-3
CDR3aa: CASSLARLAGPTDTQYF
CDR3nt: TGTGCCAGCAGCTTGGCGCGACTAGCGGGCCCCACAGATACGCAGTATTTT

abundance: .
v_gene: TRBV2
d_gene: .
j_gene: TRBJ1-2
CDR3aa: CASSGPSRGGKSSGYTF
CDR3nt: TGTGCCAGCAGTGGTCCCTCCCGAGGGGGGAAGTCCTCTGGCTACACCTTC

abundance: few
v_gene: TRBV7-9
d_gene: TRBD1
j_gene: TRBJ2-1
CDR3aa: CASSLVGQVEAEQFF
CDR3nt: TGTGCCAGCAGCTTAGTGGGACAGGTCGAAGCTGAGCAGTTCTTC

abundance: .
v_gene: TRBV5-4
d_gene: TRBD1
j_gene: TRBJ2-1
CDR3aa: CASSQGTGTGTYNEQFF
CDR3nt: TGTGCCAGCAGTCAAGGGACAGGGACAGGGACATACAATGAGCAGTTCTTC

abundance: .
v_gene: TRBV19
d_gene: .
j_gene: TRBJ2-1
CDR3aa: CASTVGNGAVGNEQFF
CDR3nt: TGTGCCAGTACCGTCGGGAACGGAGCTGTGGGGAATGAGCAGTTCTTC

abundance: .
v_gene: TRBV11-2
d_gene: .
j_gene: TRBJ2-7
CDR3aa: CASSRLVYEQYF
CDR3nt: TGTGCCAGCAGCAGACTAGTCTACGAGCAGTACTTC

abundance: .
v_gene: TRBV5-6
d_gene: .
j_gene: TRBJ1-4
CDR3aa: CASSYGQIGEKLFF
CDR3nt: TGTGCCAGCAGCTATGGACAGATTGGTGAAAAACTGTTTTTT

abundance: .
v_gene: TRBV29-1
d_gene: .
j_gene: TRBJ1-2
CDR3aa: CSVATDLRDGYTF
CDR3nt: TGCAGCGTTGCCACGGACCTCCGGGATGGCTACACCTTC

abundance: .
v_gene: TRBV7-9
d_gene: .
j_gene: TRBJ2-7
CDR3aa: CASSLAQGRVYF
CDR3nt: TGTGCCAGCAGCTTAGCGCAGGGAAGGGTGTACTTC

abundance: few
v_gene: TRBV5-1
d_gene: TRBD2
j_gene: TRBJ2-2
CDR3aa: CASSLGTSDTGELFF
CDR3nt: TGCGCCAGCAGCTTAGGGACTAGCGACACCGGGGAGCTGTTTTTT

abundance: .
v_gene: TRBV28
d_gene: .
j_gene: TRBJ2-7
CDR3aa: CASSQAAQGRGEQYF
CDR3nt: TGTGCCAGCAGTCAAGCGGCCCAGGGTCGCGGCGAGCAGTACTTC